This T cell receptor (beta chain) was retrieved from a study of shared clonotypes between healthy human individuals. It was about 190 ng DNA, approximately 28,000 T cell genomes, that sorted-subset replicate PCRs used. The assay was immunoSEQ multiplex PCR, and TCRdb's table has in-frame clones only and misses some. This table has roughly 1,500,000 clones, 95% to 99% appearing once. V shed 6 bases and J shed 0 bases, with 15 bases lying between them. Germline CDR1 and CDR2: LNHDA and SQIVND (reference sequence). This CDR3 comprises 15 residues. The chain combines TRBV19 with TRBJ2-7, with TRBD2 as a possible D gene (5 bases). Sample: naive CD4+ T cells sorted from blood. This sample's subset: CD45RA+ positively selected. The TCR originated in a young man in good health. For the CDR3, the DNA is TGTGCCAGTAGCCTCCATCGGGGTTCCTCCTACGAGCAGTACTTC. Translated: CASSLHRGSSYEQYF.